This TCR beta chain was captured by sequencing in a study of shared clonotypes between healthy human individuals. V lost 6 bases and J 8 bases, leaving 14 bases between the germline ends. In germline, CDR1 is SQVTM, CDR2 ANQGSEA. CDR3 length equals 12 residues. Produced via immunoSEQ multiplex PCR; TCRdb's table is partial and in-frame only. The sample yields 600,000 to 700,000 clones, roughly 72% seen once. The TCR sequence derives from a woman in her 30s in good health. V is TRBV29-1 and J is TRBJ2-1; D unclear. The specimen was memory CD4+ T cells sorted from blood. Subset: CD45RA-negative fraction. CDR3 region: CSVKSAGDEQFF. Written as DNA, the CDR3 is TGCAGCGTCAAGTCGGCAGGCGATGAGCAGTTCTTC.